This record covers a single TCR beta chain. These data come from a study of T cell responses to AZD1222 COVID-19 vaccine. TCRdb keeps only in-frame clones here, not all; method: immunoSEQ multiplex PCR. The data show roughly 110,000 clones, approximately 90% seen once. This CDR3 has 15 amino acids. With 4 bases clipped from V and 3 bases from J, the junction kept 5 bases outside the gene matches. CDR1 LGHDT and CDR2 YNNKEL come from the germline V gene (reference sequence). Some second doses came at about 4 weeks and others at about 12 weeks; these were pooled. Sequenced here: peripheral blood, sampled 28 days after the second AZD1222 dose. This receptor was obtained from an adult who received the AZD1222 COVID-19 vaccine. The chain uses TRBV3-1 (or the pseudogene TRBV3-2) and TRBJ1-1, with TRBD1 matching over 10 bases. The CDR3 DNA sequence: TGTGCCAGCAGCCCGTATGGGACAGGGGACACTGAAGCTTTCTTT. Translating gives CASSPYGTGDTEAFF.